This TCR beta chain was identified in a study of shared clonotypes between healthy human individuals (dated by TCRdb to the early 2020s). Study-level background: The cohort comprised a couple of women and three men aged 18 to 49 years. Per donor, leukapheresis produced somewhere between about 0.85 and 10 billion PBMCs. To estimate repertoire size and how much clonotypes are shared between individuals, the study performed deep sequencing of blood TCR repertoires from roughly five healthy adults. For each donor, three plates each were used for CD4 naive and CD4 memory, two plates were used for CD8 naive, and one plate was used for CD8 memory. To increase sequencing depth and limit assay-specific biases, TCR repertoire library preparation and sequencing were carried out by different laboratories using diverse techniques.

A word on this clone: Its antigen specificity is not known. Base qualities are not at hand, and no much larger clone is one base apart. This sample includes further DNA sequences coding for the same CDR3.

The study at large found these results: Larger estimated clonotype richness was generally found for naive subsets than for memory subsets. Compared with non-shared clonotypes, the clonotypes found in all four sorted-subset donors had higher generation probabilities. Rarefaction of sorted-subset datasets indicated incomplete sequencing despite the large sequencing depth. Sampling was restricted to blood, and TCR repertoires in tissues likely differ from the TCR repertoires found in blood. The genetic and exposure-history diversity represented was limited by the small number of donors. Approximately 4.8% of naive CD4, 3.5% of naive CD8, about 2.1% of memory CD4, and around 0.42% of memory CD8 clonotypes were shared across a handful of donors. Pairwise subsampling indicated that sequencing depth was expected to affect the degree of clonotype sharing among donors.

The CDR3 measures 12 amino acids from cysteine to phenylalanine. Left in the record is the CDR3 DNA by itself, 36 bases read in frame from the first base. Relative to germline, V is 4 bases shorter and J is 2 bases shorter, with 3 bases between their ends. Via the germline V gene (reference sequence), CDR1 is SEHNR and CDR2 FQNEAQ. CD8 naive samples were CD45RO-negative cells positively selected for CCR7, giving a CD45RA+CCR7+ population that excluded TemRA cells. The donors were healthy, HIV-negative adults with no recently reported acute infections or vaccinations. Only Caucasian adults living in Nashville, Tennessee, USA were represented among the donors. Blood was obtained by leukapheresis, after which PBMCs were separated by Ficoll-Histopaque density gradient centrifugation and cryopreserved in liquid nitrogen vapor phase. Analytical flow cytometry was used to check the purity and quantity of every magnetically sorted T cell population. Genomic DNA was isolated from each sorted fraction and quantified by UV absorbance on a Nanodrop 2000c.

Using the deep immunoSEQ assay, TCR CDR3 regions were amplified from genomic DNA by multiplex PCR. Genomic DNA extracted from each cell subset was distributed evenly over all wells of several immunoSEQ 96-well plates, and each plate served as one replicate. For sorted subsets, about 200 ng genomic DNA, equal to about 30,000 T cell genomes, was loaded into each replicate PCR. Purified libraries were measured with a Qubit 3.0 fluorometer, size-checked on a Bioanalyzer 2100, and measured again with the KAPA Library Quantification kit. Each immunoSEQ 96-well plate was sequenced on its own single-read 150-cycle Illumina NextSeq 550 flow cell. On the authors' methods: The immunoSEQ output contained only junctional sequences without quality scores, so filtering could not match that applied to full-length reads. To assign V/J genes and CDR3, sequences were annotated against IMGT germline references using PyIR, a Python wrapper for IgBLAST v1.9. Any read was removed if the V/J assignment was weak (E-value above 1e-6), the CDR3 was missing, or the read contained stop codons, out-of-frame junctions, or ambiguous translated residues. V3J clonotypes were defined by identical inferred V gene, J gene, and CDR3 amino acid sequence. To compute the percentage overlap between repertoires, the number of shared unique clonotypes was divided by the size of the smaller repertoire. Richness of each repertoire was evaluated using RTK rarefaction, the Chao1 estimator, and Recon v2.1 estimates of unobserved clonotypes. For all TCRbeta clonotypes obtained by the gDNA method from a handful of donors, generation probabilities were computed with OLGA. TCRdb carries this immuneACCESS record with in-frame sequences only. Its versions omit some clonotypes, under half of them owing to an unresolved V gene in the studies checked, with the rest unexplained. V and J calls plus clone size are reproduced from that table; the DNA served to infer D and trimming. The sample data list under 850,000 clones, and 85% to 95% of these were observed just once. The ten largest account for 24% of the sample.

This clonotype was obtained from a man between 25 and 39 years old in good health. Specimen: naive CD8+ T cells sorted from blood. The cell subset or site label, as the study defines it: CD45RA+CCR7+. The rearranged chain carries TRBV7-9 and TRBJ2-1, with the D gene not confidently named. The CDR3 is CASSSTYNEQFF. The nucleotides are TGTGCCAGCAGCTCGACCTACAATGAGCAGTTCTTC. This CDR3, with the reference TRBV7-9 and TRBJ2-1 proteins standing in past its ends, gives the full variable domain DTGVSQNPRHKITKRGQNVTFRCDPISEHNRLYWYRQTLGQGPEFLTYFQNEAQLEKSRLLSDRFSAERPKGSFSTLEIQRTEQGDSAMYLCASSSTYNEQFFGPGTRLTVL.